The table lists the clone carrying this TCR beta chain with a few counts. No antigen is known for it. It was through 5'RACE template switching that TCR cDNA was made, with a universal primer site and UMIs added. TCRdb processed the 5' RACE reads anew with MiXCR; each CDR3 protein has one entry. There are around 360,000 distinct CDR3 sequences in the sample; more than 9% occur only once, and around 20% lies in the top ten. Germline trimming cut 5 bases from V and 2 bases from J; bases unmatched to any gene: 3. CDR1 SGHVS and CDR2 FNYEAQ come from the germline V gene. The CDR3 runs to 14 residues. The data originate from a study of T cells after yellow fever vaccination. Study results and caveats: Across the CD4 and CD8 compartments, a small share of clonotypes was present in both. Peaking faster, on day 5 versus 15, the secondary response was nonetheless weaker.

The genes are TRBV7-6 and TRBJ2-5; 9 positions agree with TRBD1. This TCR was recovered from a man aged 18 to 35 who received the YFV17D yellow fever vaccine. Sequenced material: PBMCs, taken on the day of the first yellow fever vaccination. The CDR3 coding sequence is TGTGCCAGCAGCACGACAGGGGGTCAAGAGACCCAGTACTTC. Its translation is CASSTTGGQETQYF. The full variable domain, in which reference TRBV7-6 and TRBJ2-5 provide the parts outside the CDR3, is GAGVSQSPRYKVTKRGQDVALRCDPISGHVSLYWYRQALGQGPEFLTYFNYEAQQDKSGLPNDRFSAERPEGSISTLTIQRTEQRDSAMYRCASSTTGGQETQYFGPGTRLLVL.